These T cell receptor beta chains were read from a single sample in a study of T cells in Graves' hyperthyroidism and ophthalmopathy. One entry per CDR3 protein results from TCRdb running MiXCR on the multiplex PCR reads. In the table there are fewer than 550,000 distinct CDR3 sequences, about a sixth of which are singletons. Sample: blood. The receptors shown here come from a woman under 30 with Graves' hyperthyroidism. Each CDR3 is given with its conserved first and last residue. A D gene is named only where the DNA matches it firmly. The size field is filled for only some rows; it gives once, few, many or a size class.

TGTGCCAGCAGTTTCCTCGGGGGGCGCGAGACCCAGTACTTC CASSFLGGRETQYF TRBJ2-5 TRBV5-1 NA many
TGTGCCAGTAGTATCACAGGGGGCTCCAATTCACCCCTCCACTTT CASSITGGSNSPLHF TRBJ1-6 TRBV19 TRBD1 NA
TGTGCCAGCAGTTACATGACAGGGGTTACAGATACGCAGTATTTT CASSYMTGVTDTQYF TRBJ2-3 TRBV6-5 TRBD1 NA
TGCGCCAGCAGCCAACGCGCGAAAACCTATGGCTACACCTTC CASSQRAKTYGYTF TRBJ1-2 TRBV4-1 NA NA
TGTGCCAGTCGGGTGGGGGGGCCCCGCTACGAGCAGTACTTC CASRVGGPRYEQYF TRBJ2-7 TRBV28 NA many
TGCAGTGCTAGAGATCGGACAGGGGGTTCCTACGAGCAGTACTTC CSARDRTGGSYEQYF TRBJ2-7 TRBV20-1 TRBD1 many
TGTGCCAGCAGCTTAGTACCTAGCGGGAAGGGTGATGAGCAGTTCTTC CASSLVPSGKGDEQFF TRBJ2-1 TRBV11-2 TRBD2 many
TGTGCCAGTATTCGCTTTAGGTCGGATGAGCAGTTCTTC CASIRFRSDEQFF TRBJ2-1 TRBV2 NA few
TGTGCCAGCTCACCACCCGGGACTAGCGGGGGGCTGAGGCACATTCAGTACTTC CASSPPGTSGGLRHIQYF TRBJ2-4 TRBV18 TRBD2 many
TGTGCCAGCAGTGAACCCGGCCGATTCTACGAGCAGTACTTC CASSEPGRFYEQYF TRBJ2-7 TRBV6-1 NA many
TGCAGTGCTAGAGATCCGGGCCGCTTAGAGCAGTACTTC CSARDPGRLEQYF TRBJ2-7 TRBV20-1 NA many
TGTGCCAGCAGCCCCAGACTAGCCCAAGAGACCCAGTACTTC CASSPRLAQETQYF TRBJ2-5 TRBV11-2 TRBD2 many
TGTGCCAGCAGCTCCACACCTGGGGCGAACACCGGGGAGCTGTTTTTT CASSSTPGANTGELFF TRBJ2-2 TRBV7-6 NA few
TGTGCCAGCAGCTTAGGGGTAAGCGGGACAAACTACGAGCAGTACTTC CASSLGVSGTNYEQYF TRBJ2-7 TRBV7-3 NA many
TGTGCCAGCAGCGCGCCCAACTACAGGGTTAATAGCAATCAGCCCCAGCATTTT CASSAPNYRVNSNQPQHF TRBJ1-5 TRBV7-3 NA many
TGTGCCCCCCGGGACTCCCTGTCCGTCGGGGAGCTGTTTTTT CAPRDSLSVGELFF TRBJ2-2 TRBV15 NA many
TGTGCCAGCAGCCAGCCTTCAGATGGCGCAAACTATGGCTACACCTTC CASSQPSDGANYGYTF TRBJ1-2 TRBV4-2 NA NA
TGTGCCAGCAGCTTGAAGGGGGGGAATCAGCCCCAGCATTTT CASSLKGGNQPQHF TRBJ1-5 TRBV5-5 NA many
TGTGCCAGCAGTACCGGATTCATTGGGTATGGCTACACCTTC CASSTGFIGYGYTF TRBJ1-2 TRBV5-5 NA many
TGTGCCAGCAGGGGGGACAGGGTAGATGAGCAGTTCTTC CASRGDRVDEQFF TRBJ2-1 TRBV28 TRBD1 many
TGTGCCAGCAGCGGGGGAGACAGAGCCTACGAGCAGTACTTC CASSGGDRAYEQYF TRBJ2-7 TRBV11-2 NA NA
TGTGCCAGCCGATCGGGGGGGTCCTACAATGAGCAGTTCTTC CASRSGGSYNEQFF TRBJ2-1 TRBV6-2/TRBV6-3 TRBD2 many